The T cell receptor (beta chain) under discussion was sequenced for a study of graft-versus-host responses after intestinal transplantation. Study at large: The study gave all recipients anti-thymocyte globulin induction, then tacrolimus and steroids for 2 to 3 years. Study outcomes and limitations: The recipient marrow held GvH clones, and some of them showed up first in ileum or blood. Levels of circulating GvH clones at their peak were associated with early post-transplant HvG declines.

Measured with immunoSEQ multiplex PCR; TCRdb has only the in-frame clones, and not every one. The sample has 40,000 or so clones; around nine tenths are singletons. Note on this clone: Its antigen is undetermined.

Trimming cost V 0 bases and J 6 bases; bases outside gene matches: 5. Per germline, CDR1 ENHRY and CDR2 SYGVKD. The CDR3 has 15 amino acids. The material was PBMCs, obtained almost 270 days after transplant. The TCR comes from a human patient who received an intestinal transplant, so some T cells may come from the graft donor. This chain joins TRBV10-3 and TRBJ1-1; TRBD1 agrees at 9 bases. The CDR3 DNA follows: TGTGCCATCAGTGAGTCCGGGACAGGGAAGGCTGAAGCTTTCTTT. It specifies CAISESGTGKAEAFF.